This T cell receptor beta chain was retrieved from a study of T cell responses to AZD1222 COVID-19 vaccine. Study results and limitations: Among the donors, most were white British and more were female, and clonal diversity was possibly underestimated. At 160-218 and 743-854, vaccine-associated CD4 TCRs were dominant, and they spanned spike. Only five or six AZD1222 recipients were seropositive at baseline.

The length of the CDR3 is 15 residues. Losses at the gene ends were 0 bases for V and 4 bases for J; bases not matched to a gene: 3. Germline CDR1 and CDR2: SGHDT and YYEEEE. This clone is deemed medium-sized. Its antigen is unidentified. This table comes from immunoSEQ multiplex PCR, and its TCRdb copy is limited to in-frame clones, with some not included. This table holds 150,000 to 190,000 clones, about 88% found once. The chain combines TRBV5-6 with TRBJ2-1; TRBD2 agrees at 8 bases. Sequenced material: peripheral blood, taken after recovery from COVID-19. This TCR derives from an adult who had recovered from COVID-19. CDR3: CASSLDASGYNEQFF. The CDR3 bases are TGTGCCAGCAGCTTGGATGCTAGCGGGTACAATGAGCAGTTCTTC.